This T cell receptor (beta chain) was sequenced during a study of cytomegalovirus exposure and HLA in healthy donors. Study results and limitations: Common viral pathogens seemed, in a later analysis, to connect with several of the most significant clusters.

This CDR3 spans 14 amino acids. Germline V CDR1 and CDR2: SNHLY, FYNNEI. The trim removed 7 bases at V and 6 bases at J, leaving 9 bases unmatched. As regards this clone: Its antigen is undetermined.

The PCR ran on 60 Vbeta and 13 Jbeta primers. Sequencing used immunoSEQ multiplex PCR; TCRdb keeps in-frame clones, though not all of them. This table has roughly 240,000 clones, more than 75% appearing once. This chain links TRBV2 with TRBJ1-1; 9 positions agree with TRBD1. Source material: PBMCs. This TCR was recovered from a woman in her thirties or forties in good health and CMV-seropositive. This chain's CDR3 is CASTNSDRGSEAFF. CDR3 sequence (DNA): TGTGCCAGCACCAACAGTGACAGGGGGTCTGAAGCTTTCTTT.